This record concerns one T cell receptor (beta chain) sequence. The TCRbeta library incorporated unique molecular identifiers. TCRdb passed the PCR reads through MiXCR, listing each CDR3 protein once. This table holds 250,000 to 300,000 distinct CDR3 sequences, about a tenth found once. This CDR3 is built from 12 residues. Germline lookup yields CDR1 SGHRS and CDR2 YFSETQ. V lost 0 bases to trimming and J lost 3 bases, with 4 bases between them. These data are taken from a study of T-cell reconstitution after alpha-beta-depleted transplantation in children. The sequencing used PBMCs from the stem cell graft donor, collected from the stem cell graft. This TCR derives from a human donor who donated a stem cell graft to a child with SCID. The V and J genes are TRBV5-1 and TRBJ2-7; D remains ambiguous. CDR3 amino acids: CASSLDNYEQYF. CDR3 nucleotide sequence: TGCGCCAGCAGCTTGGACAACTACGAGCAGTACTTC.